The 17 T cell receptor beta chains listed next were all sequenced from one sample in a study of T cells in Graves' hyperthyroidism and ophthalmopathy. The source material, RNA transcripts, was used to amplify TCR beta CDR3 regions. RT-PCR in the first round (using the HTBI primer set) targeted the TCR CDR3. One entry per CDR3 protein, called by TCRdb with MiXCR from the multiplex PCR reads. The top ten clones hold approximately 7.9% of a sample with about 290,000 distinct CDR3 sequences, around 13% of them seen once. Specimen: blood. The receptors come from a middle-aged woman with Graves' hyperthyroidism.

This clonotype was observed at least ten times. This chain connects TRBV20-1 to TRBJ2-7; D gene ambiguous. V was clipped by 3 bases and J by 0 bases, with 15 bases between them. CDR3 length: 15 residues. CDR1 and CDR2 (germline): DFQATT, SNEGSKA (reference sequence). CDR3 sequence reads: CSARVTLVSSYEQYF. Here the CDR3 DNA reads TGCAGTGCTAGGGTGACTCTAGTTAGCTCCTACGAGCAGTACTTC.

This clonotype was picked up many times. CDR3 in amino acids: CASSSPTGQGSNTEAFF. CDR3 in DNA: TGTGCCAGCAGTTCGCCGACGGGACAGGGGTCGAACACTGAAGCTTTCTTT. The chain uses TRBV28 and TRBJ1-1; 10 bases are shared with TRBD1. The V gene end was trimmed by 4 bases and the J gene end by 1 base; junction bases not matched to a gene: 9. CDR3 length equals 17 residues. Germline lookup yields CDR1 MDHEN and CDR2 SYDVKM.

This clonotype was picked up a small number of times. This chain joins TRBV24-1 and TRBJ1-5; no reliable D call. CDR1 KGHDR and CDR2 SFDVKD come from the germline V gene. This CDR3 comprises 12 residues. With 1 base removed from V and 9 bases from J, the gap between germline ends came to 6 bases. For the CDR3, the DNA is TGTGCCACCAGTGATTTCGGTCCGCCCCAGCATTTT. It is translated as CATSDFGPPQHF.

This clonotype was detected ten times or more. The chain joins TRBV29-1 to TRBJ2-5, with a tentative D call TRBD1 (5 bases). Germline assignment: CDR1 SQVTM and CDR2 ANQGSEA. Deletions cut 7 bases from V and 1 base from J, with 10 bases between. The CDR3 runs 12 residues. CDR3 nucleotides: TGCAGCGCCGTGGGGCTCCAAGAGACCCAGTACTTC. It is translated as CSAVGLQETQYF.

The sample holds many counts of this clonotype. The chain couples TRBV7-9 to TRBJ1-1; no clear D gene. This CDR3 is 16 amino acids long. Germline V lookup: CDR1 SEHNR, CDR2 FQNEAQ (reference sequence). The V and J ends lost 5 bases and 0 bases respectively, with 16 bases between them. The CDR3 region has the DNA TGTGCCAGCAGCCCGCGGGAAGGAGGAATGAACACTGAAGCTTTCTTT. Translating gives CASSPREGGMNTEAFF. Together with reference TRBV7-9 and TRBJ1-1, the CDR3 gives the full variable domain: DTGVSQNPRHKITKRGQNVTFRCDPISEHNRLYWYRQTLGQGPEFLTYFQNEAQLEKSRLLSDRFSAERPKGSFSTLEIQRTEQGDSAMYLCASSPREGGMNTEAFFGQGTRLTVV.

This clonotype occurred many times. This chain uses TRBV5-5 with TRBJ1-1; D is uncertain. CDR1 SGHKS and CDR2 YYEKEE come from the germline V gene (reference sequence). The CDR3 runs to 14 residues. The V end was cut by 0 bases, the J end by 5 bases, with 11 bases between. The CDR3 reads CASSLVTLGTEAFF. The CDR3 DNA reads TGTGCCAGCAGCTTGGTGACATTGGGGACTGAAGCTTTCTTT.

The sample holds many counts of this clonotype. The genes are TRBV27 and TRBJ2-7; 10 nucleotides agree with TRBD2. V lost 5 bases, J lost 7 bases, and 11 bases stayed unmatched. Germline V gene sequence: CDR1 MNHEY, CDR2 SMNVEV (reference sequence). The CDR3 covers 15 residues. The CDR3 bases are TGTGCCAGCAGTCTAGGTAGAGGACTAGCGGTTGAGCAGTACTTC. The encoded protein is CASSLGRGLAVEQYF.

This clonotype has at least ten counts. The gene calls are TRBV5-1 and TRBJ1-1; D remains ambiguous. V shed 0 bases and J shed 4 bases, with 13 bases lying between them. The V gene's germline CDR1 is SGHRS and CDR2 YFSETQ. This CDR3 has 15 residues. CDR3 sequence (DNA): TGCGCCAGCAGCTTGGGGGGTGGGATCCCCACTGAAGCTTTCTTT. Protein product: CASSLGGGIPTEAFF.

This clonotype was recorded a few times. The chain couples TRBV20-1 to TRBJ2-3, with D unclear. V lost 3 bases and J lost 5, with 3 bases in between. Germline V gene sequence: CDR1 DFQATT, CDR2 SNEGSKA (reference sequence). CDR3 size: 10 residues. In DNA form, the CDR3 reads TGCAGTGCTAGTAAAGATACGCAGTATTTT. This translates into CSASKDTQYF.

This clonotype showed up many times. V is TRBV3-1 and J is TRBJ1-1; 8 bases match TRBD1. The length of the CDR3 is 13 residues. After removal of 3 bases from V and 13 bases from J, the junction contained 10 bases not matched to a gene. CDR1 LGHDT and CDR2 YNNKEL come from the germline V gene (reference sequence). CDR3 bases: TGTGCCAGCAGCCAGGGACAGGATGGGGTAGGTTTCTTT. It specifies CASSQGQDGVGFF.

This clonotype was counted ten times or more. The CDR3 here is CASSAHLSGTSGTSSYNEQFF. CDR3 nucleotide sequence: TGTGCCAGCAGTGCTCATCTCTCCGGGACTAGCGGGACGAGCTCCTACAATGAGCAGTTCTTC. The rearrangement joins TRBV2 to TRBJ2-1, with 13 nucleotides matching TRBD2. With 4 bases clipped from V and 0 bases from J, the junction kept 15 bases outside the gene matches. Germline CDR1 SNHLY, CDR2 FYNNEI. This CDR3 contains 21 residues.

This clonotype was counted at least ten times. The V call is TRBV6-1, the J call TRBJ1-2; D uncertain. Germline CDR1 reads MNHNS; CDR2 reads SASEGT. Trimming removed 4 bases from V and 3 bases from J, with 9 bases in between. The CDR3 covers 13 residues. CDR3 in amino acids: CASSATTYYGYTF. The CDR3 coding sequence is TGTGCCAGCAGTGCGACCACCTACTATGGCTACACCTTC.

About this clonotype: Just one base apart from a much larger clone, this may be a read error. The chain has TRBV28 and TRBJ2-3; a possible D gene is TRBD2 (5 bases). Germline CDR1 MDHEN, CDR2 SYDVKM. The germline V and J ends were trimmed by 6 bases and 5 bases, with 15 bases remaining between them. The CDR3 spans 14 residues. The CDR3 is CASRRVGEVDTQYF. The CDR3 nucleotides read TGTGCCAGCAGGAGGGTCGGAGAGGTAGATACGCAGTATTTT.

This clonotype was counted many times. The J gene is TRBJ1-6, the V gene TRBV2; 12 bases match TRBD1. There are 17 residues in the CDR3. Germline CDR1 is SNHLY and CDR2 is FYNNEI. V dropped 4 bases and J dropped 9; count of bases not matched to a gene: 10. CDR3 in DNA: TGTGCCAGCAGTGGGGGACAGGGGGCGCTTTCTAGTTCACCCCTCCACTTT. It encodes CASSGGQGALSSSPLHF.

This clonotype occurred a few times. The chain employs TRBV7-8 and TRBJ2-7; no definite D call. This CDR3 has 15 residues. V shed 5 bases and J shed 3 bases, with 17 bases lying between them. Germline values: CDR1 SGHVS, CDR2 FQNEAQ. CDR3 residues: CASSPGPNNHYEQYF. The DNA for the CDR3 is TGTGCCAGCAGCCCCGGACCGAACAATCACTACGAGCAGTACTTC.

This clonotype was recorded many times. The chain joins TRBV28 to TRBJ1-1; TRBD1 matches at 7 bases. CDR3 length equals 13 residues. Germline CDR1 and CDR2: MDHEN and SYDVKM. V lost 7 bases, J lost 6 bases, and 8 bases stayed unmatched. CDR3 in DNA: TGTGCCAGCACCAACCCAGGGACAGCTGAAGCTTTCTTT. The encoded protein is CASTNPGTAEAFF.

The J gene is TRBJ2-7, the V gene TRBV6-1, with 10 bases fitting TRBD2. The CDR3 consists of 14 residues. Unmatched junction bases numbered 6, after V lost 7 bases and J lost 3 bases. Germline CDR1 MNHNS, CDR2 SASEGT. CDR3 sequence (DNA): TGTGCCAGCAAGGGCCTAGCGGGAGTCTACGAGCAGTACTTC. This sequence encodes CASKGLAGVYEQYF.